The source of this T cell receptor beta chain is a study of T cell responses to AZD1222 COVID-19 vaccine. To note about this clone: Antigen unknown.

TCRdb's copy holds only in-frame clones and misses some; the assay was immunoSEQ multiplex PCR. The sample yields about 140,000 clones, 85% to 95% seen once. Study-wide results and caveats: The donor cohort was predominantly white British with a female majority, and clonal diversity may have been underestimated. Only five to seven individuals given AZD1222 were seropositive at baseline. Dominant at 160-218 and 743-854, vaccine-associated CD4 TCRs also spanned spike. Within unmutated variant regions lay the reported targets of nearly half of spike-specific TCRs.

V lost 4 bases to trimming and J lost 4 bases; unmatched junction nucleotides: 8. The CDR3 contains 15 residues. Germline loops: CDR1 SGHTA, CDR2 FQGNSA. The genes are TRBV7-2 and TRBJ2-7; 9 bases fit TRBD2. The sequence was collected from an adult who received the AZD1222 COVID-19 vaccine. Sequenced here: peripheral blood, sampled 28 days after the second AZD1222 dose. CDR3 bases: TGTGCCAGCAGCTCCAGCGGGGGGACCATATACGAGCAGTACTTC. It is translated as CASSSSGGTIYEQYF.